The 8 T cell receptor beta chains reported below all come from one sample, sequenced in a study of blood T cells in healthy people across ages. A sample-barcoded 5' primer and a J-beta primer mix were used in a second PCR of about 6 to 11 cycles. A single record per CDR3 protein comes from TCRdb applying MiXCR to the 5' RACE reads. The table includes some 900,000 distinct CDR3 sequences, 48% detected once. Material: blood. The receptors here all came from a young man in good health.

The V gene is TRBV9, the J gene TRBJ2-1; weak D call: TRBD2 (5 bases). Trimming left V 4 bases short and J 10 bases short, with 21 bases between. CDR3 length: 15 residues. The V gene's germline CDR1 is SGDLS and CDR2 YYNGEE. This CDR3 is CASSPRLASADEQFF. As DNA, the CDR3 is TGTGCCAGCAGCCCTCGTTTGGCGTCAGCGGACGAGCAGTTCTTC.

The chain links TRBV29-1 to TRBJ2-2, with a tentative D call TRBD2 (6 bases). The V end was cut by 6 bases, the J end by 6 bases, with 14 bases between. CDR1 SQVTM and CDR2 ANQGSEA come from the germline V gene. The CDR3 length is 13 residues. The CDR3 spells CSVLTGEAGELFF. CDR3 bases: TGCAGCGTCCTGACCGGGGAGGCCGGGGAGCTGTTTTTT.

The rearrangement uses TRBV20-1 and TRBJ2-5, with 8 bases fitting TRBD1. The J call may not be correct, given that the DNA end is closer to TRBJ2-7. The CDR3 has 14 amino acids. Germline V lookup: CDR1 DFQATT, CDR2 SNEGSKA (reference sequence). The CDR3 reads CSAPLRQGSYEQYF. As DNA, the CDR3 is TGCAGTGCCCCTTTACGACAGGGGAGCTACGAGCAGTACTTC.

Note on this clonotype: A much larger clone is a single base away; this may be a read error. The V and J genes are TRBV4-1 and TRBJ2-2, with a weak D call TRBD1 (5 bases). Germline V CDR1 and CDR2: MGHRA, YSYEKL. The CDR3 has 16 amino acids. V was pared by 0 bases and J by 0 bases, with 8 bases between. The CDR3 reads CASSQEGATNTGELFF. CDR3 DNA sequence: TGCGCCAGCAGCCAAGAAGGGGCCACGAACACCGGGGAGCTGTTTTTT.

This clonotype appeared many times. The rearrangement links TRBV7-2 to TRBJ2-3, with 16 bases fitting TRBD2. The ends lost 3 bases at V and 4 bases at J; junction bases unmatched: 1. CDR1 and CDR2 (germline): SGHTA, FQGNSA. This CDR3 comprises 16 residues. In DNA, the CDR3 is TGTGCCAGCAGCTTCGGGACTAGCGGGGGGGCAGATACGCAGTATTTT. Amino acids: CASSFGTSGGADTQYF.

This clonotype was counted a few times. This sequence joins TRBV27 and TRBJ2-1; TRBD2 agrees at 15 bases. Germline V lookup: CDR1 MNHEY, CDR2 SMNVEV (reference sequence). V trimming: 2 bases; J trimming: 6 bases; junction bases outside the gene matches: 8. This CDR3 has 18 residues. CDR3 nucleotide sequence: TGTGCCAGCAGTTTAAAAGGGACTAGCGGGGGGACGAGCAATGAGCAGTTCTTC. This encodes CASSLKGTSGGTSNEQFF.

The J gene is TRBJ1-2, the V gene TRBV6-5; D unclear. This CDR3 region has 11 residues. Germline CDR1 reads MNHEY; CDR2 reads SVGAGI. Trimming left V 2 bases short and J 8 bases short, with 6 bases between. DNA for the CDR3: TGTGCCAGCAGTTACAACCAGGGCTACACCTTC. Translated: CASSYNQGYTF.

V gene TRBV6-5 combines with J gene TRBJ2-1; 9 nucleotides align to TRBD2. The CDR3 consists of 15 residues. Per the germline V gene, CDR1 is MNHEY and CDR2 is SVGAGI. After removal of 2 bases from V and 13 bases from J, the junction contained 12 bases not matched to a gene. The CDR3 loop is CASSYPSGAQETQFF. DNA of the CDR3: TGTGCCAGCAGTTACCCTAGCGGGGCCCAAGAGACCCAGTTCTTC.